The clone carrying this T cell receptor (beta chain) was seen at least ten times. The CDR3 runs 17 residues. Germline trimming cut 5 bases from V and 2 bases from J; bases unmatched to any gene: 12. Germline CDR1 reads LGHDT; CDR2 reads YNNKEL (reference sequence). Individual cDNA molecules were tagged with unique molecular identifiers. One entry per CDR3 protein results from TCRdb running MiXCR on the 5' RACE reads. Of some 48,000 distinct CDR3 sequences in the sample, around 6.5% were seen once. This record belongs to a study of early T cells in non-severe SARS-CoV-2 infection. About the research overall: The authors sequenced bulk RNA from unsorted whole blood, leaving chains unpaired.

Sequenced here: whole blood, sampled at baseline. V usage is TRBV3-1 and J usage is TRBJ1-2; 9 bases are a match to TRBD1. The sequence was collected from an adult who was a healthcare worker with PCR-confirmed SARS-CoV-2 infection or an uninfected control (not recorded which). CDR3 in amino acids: CASSTHRDRERNYGYTF. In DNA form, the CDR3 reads TGTGCCAGCAGCACCCACCGGGACAGGGAAAGGAACTATGGCTACACCTTC. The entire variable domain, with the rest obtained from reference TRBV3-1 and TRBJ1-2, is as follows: DTAVSQTPKYLVTQMGNDKSIKCEQNLGHDTMYWYKQDSKKFLKIMFSYNNKELIINETVPNRFSPKSPDKAHLNLHINSLELGDSAVYFCASSTHRDRERNYGYTFGSGTRLTVV.